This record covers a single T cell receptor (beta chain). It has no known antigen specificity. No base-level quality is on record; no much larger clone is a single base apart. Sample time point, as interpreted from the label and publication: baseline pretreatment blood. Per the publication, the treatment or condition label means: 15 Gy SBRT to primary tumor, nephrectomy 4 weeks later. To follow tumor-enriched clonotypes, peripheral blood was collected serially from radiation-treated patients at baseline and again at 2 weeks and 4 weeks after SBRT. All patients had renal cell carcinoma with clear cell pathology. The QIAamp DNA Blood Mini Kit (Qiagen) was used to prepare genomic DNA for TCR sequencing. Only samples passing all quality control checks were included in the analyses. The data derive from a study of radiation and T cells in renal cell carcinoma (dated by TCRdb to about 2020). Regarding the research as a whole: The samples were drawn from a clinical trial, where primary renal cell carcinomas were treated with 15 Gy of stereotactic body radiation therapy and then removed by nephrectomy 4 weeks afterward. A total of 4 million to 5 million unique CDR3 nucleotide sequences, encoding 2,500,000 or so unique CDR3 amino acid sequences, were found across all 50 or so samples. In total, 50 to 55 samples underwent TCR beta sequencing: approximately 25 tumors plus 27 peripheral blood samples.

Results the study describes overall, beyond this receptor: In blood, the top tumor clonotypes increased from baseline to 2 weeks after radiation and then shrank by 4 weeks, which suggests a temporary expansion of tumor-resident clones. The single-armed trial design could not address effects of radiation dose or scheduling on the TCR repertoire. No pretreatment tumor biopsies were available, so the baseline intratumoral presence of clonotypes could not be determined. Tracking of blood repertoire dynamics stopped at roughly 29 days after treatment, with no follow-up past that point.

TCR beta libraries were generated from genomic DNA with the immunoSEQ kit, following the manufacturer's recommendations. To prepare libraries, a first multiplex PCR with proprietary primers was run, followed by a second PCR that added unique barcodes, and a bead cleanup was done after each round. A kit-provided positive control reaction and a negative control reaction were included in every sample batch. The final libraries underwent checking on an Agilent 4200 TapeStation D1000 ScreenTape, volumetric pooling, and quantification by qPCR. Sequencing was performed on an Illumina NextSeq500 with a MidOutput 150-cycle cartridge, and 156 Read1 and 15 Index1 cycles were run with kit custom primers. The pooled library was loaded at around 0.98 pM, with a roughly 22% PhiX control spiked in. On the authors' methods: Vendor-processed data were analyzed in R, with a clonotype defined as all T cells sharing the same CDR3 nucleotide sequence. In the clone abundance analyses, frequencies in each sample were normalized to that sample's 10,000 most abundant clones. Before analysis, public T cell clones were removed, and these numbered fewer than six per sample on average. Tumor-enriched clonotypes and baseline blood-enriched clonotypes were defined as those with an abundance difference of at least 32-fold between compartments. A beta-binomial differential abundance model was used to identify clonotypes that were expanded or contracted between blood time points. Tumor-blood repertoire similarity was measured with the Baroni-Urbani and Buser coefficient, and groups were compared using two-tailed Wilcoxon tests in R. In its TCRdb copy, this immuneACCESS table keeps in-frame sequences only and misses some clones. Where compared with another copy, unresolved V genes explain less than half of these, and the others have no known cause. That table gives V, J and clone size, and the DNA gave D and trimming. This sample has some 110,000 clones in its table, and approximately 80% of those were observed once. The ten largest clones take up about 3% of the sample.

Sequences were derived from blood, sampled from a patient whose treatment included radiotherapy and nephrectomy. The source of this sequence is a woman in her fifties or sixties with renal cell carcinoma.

The CDR3 sequence is CASSGPGLAGGNTDTQYF. The nucleotide sequence is TGTGCCAGCAGCGGCCCGGGACTAGCGGGGGGGAACACAGATACGCAGTATTTT. This chain is built from TRBV7-2 and TRBJ2-3, with TRBD2 matching 16 junction bases. V lost 5 bases and J lost 2 bases, and the count of bases not matched to a germline gene is 7. The CDR3, cysteine through phenylalanine, is 18 amino acids long. Just CDR3 DNA is preserved here, 54 bases in frame from base 1. As encoded in the germline V gene, CDR1 is SGHTA while CDR2 is FQGNSA.